Below are 10 T cell receptor beta chains sequenced from a single sample in a study of tumor-infiltrating lymphocytes in primary liver carcinoma. From 400 to 550 ng total RNA, TCR beta cDNA was generated with a primer in the constant region. Construction of TCR beta libraries relied on three successive nested multiplex PCR rounds employing slightly modified ARM-PCR. The study ran its first two PCR rounds for roughly 9 cycles each, using TRBV1-TRBV30 forward primers and a C-beta reverse primer. TCRdb called the multiplex PCR reads again in MiXCR, with one record for every CDR3 protein. The sample consists of more than 70,000 distinct CDR3 sequences, 69% of them appearing once. Co-extracting RNA and DNA was done with about 18-33 mg of unsorted bulk tissue as input. Specimen: tumor-adjacent normal liver tissue. The source is a man aged 35-49 years with primary liver carcinoma and hepatitis B virus infection.

This clonotype occurred many times. The J gene is TRBJ2-7, the V gene TRBV28; 8 bases are a match to TRBD1. CDR3 length: 14 amino acids. The trim removed 6 bases at V and 4 bases at J, leaving 8 bases unmatched. Germline V gene lookup returns CDR1 MDHEN and CDR2 SYDVKM. CDR3 coding DNA: TGTGCCAGCAGAAAAGGACAGGGATGGTACGAGCAGTACTTC. As protein: CASRKGQGWYEQYF.

This clonotype has more than one count but fewer than ten. A read error may be the cause here, since a much bigger clone is one base away. CDR3 residues: CASGTRNTEVFF. The CDR3 DNA follows: TGTGCCAGCGGGACACGTAACACTGAAGTTTTCTTT. This chain connects TRBV6-2 or TRBV6-3 to TRBJ1-1, with D tentatively TRBD1 (6 bases). The CDR3 is made up of 12 amino acids. Germline V gene lookup returns CDR1 MNHEY and CDR2 SVGEGT.

This clonotype was seen just once. This may come from a read error, since a much larger clone is one base off. J is TRBJ1-2 and V is TRBV25-1, with no clear D. The CDR3 totals 12 residues. The V and J ends lost 7 bases and 5 bases respectively, with 11 bases between them. Germline CDR1 is MGHDK and CDR2 is SYGVNS. The CDR3 DNA follows: TGTGCCAGCAATGACCACAATTATGGCTACACCTTC. It is translated as CASNDHNYGYTF.

Concerning this clonotype: This could be a read error, since a much larger clone is one nucleotide away. The gene calls are TRBV5-5 and TRBJ2-1, with D unclear. The CDR3 totals 13 residues. Germline V lookup: CDR1 SGHKS, CDR2 YYEKEE (reference sequence). The CDR3 here is CVSSYRTGNEQFF. As DNA, the CDR3 is TGTGTCAGCAGCTACCGAACGGGCAATGAGCAGTTCTTC.

Details on this clonotype: At one end, the junction sequence differs from germline, possibly due to a read error. The chain is built from TRBV4-3 and TRBJ1-6; D is unclear. CDR1 is LGHNA and CDR2 is YSLEER in the germline V gene. CDR3 length: 13 residues. The CDR3 region has the DNA TGTGCCAGCAGCCAAGATTGGAGTTCACCCCTCCACTTT. It translates to CASSQDWSSPLHF.

With respect to this clonotype: Its ends do not fully match the called genes, so a read error is possible. The chain is built from TRBV30 and TRBJ1-5; D may be TRBD1 (5 bases). Germline V lookup: CDR1 GTSNPN, CDR2 SVGIG (reference sequence). This CDR3 is 11 amino acids long. The CDR3 DNA follows: TGTGGCTGGAGCCGGGAGGGGCCCCTGCATTTT. It is translated as CGWSREGPLHF.

This clonotype was seen a handful of times. The rearrangement links TRBV11-2 to TRBJ2-7; D not resolved. V was pared by 5 bases and J by 1 base, with 15 bases between. The CDR3 spans 15 residues. The germline CDR1 and CDR2 sequences are SGHAT and FQNNGV. This CDR3 is CASSLSAVISYEQYF. CDR3 in DNA: TGTGCCAGCAGCCTATCTGCGGTAATATCCTACGAGCAGTACTTC.

This clonotype was recorded at least ten times. The gene calls are TRBV11-2 and TRBJ2-3; D unresolved. The CDR3 length is 14 residues. Per the germline V gene, CDR1 is SGHAT and CDR2 is FQNNGV. V was clipped by 1 base and J by 0 bases, with 5 bases between them. CDR3 nucleotide sequence: TGTGCCAGCAGCTTAGTTGGGAGCACAGATACGCAGTATTTT. Residues: CASSLVGSTDTQYF.

V gene TRBV11-2 combines with J gene TRBJ2-7; 8 bases are a match to TRBD1. Germline CDR1 SGHAT, CDR2 FQNNGV. The CDR3 has 16 residues. V trimming: 9 bases; J trimming: 3 bases; junction bases outside the gene matches: 16. CDR3 protein: CASSPSRTGYVYEQYF. The CDR3 coding sequence is TGTGCCAGTAGCCCCTCCCGGACAGGGTACGTCTACGAGCAGTACTTC.

This clonotype has a handful of counts. A read error may account for a junction end that differs from germline. The CDR3 reads CVSSYTGGSSPGYTF. Here the CDR3 DNA reads TGTGTTAGCAGCTATACAGGGGGCTCCTCCCCTGGCTATACCTTC. V and J are TRBV11-2 and TRBJ1-2, with TRBD1 identical over 9 bases. Germline V lookup: CDR1 SGHAT, CDR2 FQNNGV. The CDR3 is 15 residues long.